This T cell receptor beta chain was sequenced for a study of patients and donors after allogeneic stem cell transplantation. TCRdb used MiXCR to reprocess the RT-PCR reads, holding one entry per CDR3 protein. The sample holds roughly 960,000 distinct CDR3 sequences; over 15% are singletons and the top ten take around 6%. The CDR3 length is 11 residues. Trimming removed 3 bases at V and 4 bases at J, with 6 bases between. Germline lookup yields CDR1 DFQATT and CDR2 SNEGSKA (reference sequence). The V call is TRBV20-1, the J call TRBJ1-1; D is uncertain. This sequence originates from a human donor who was either an allogeneic HSCT recipient or a stem cell or donor lymphocyte infusion donor (not recorded which). It is not recorded whose cells these are; they may come from a transplant donor. The sample comprised blood, either unsorted or a sorted T cell fraction (not recorded which). CDR3 region: CSARKVTEAFF. The CDR3, as DNA: TGCAGTGCTAGGAAGGTCACTGAAGCTTTCTTT.